This T cell receptor (beta chain) was retrieved from a study of T cell responses to AZD1222 COVID-19 vaccine (dated by TCRdb to about 2021). For the study in its entirety: AZD1222 recipients with second doses at about 4 weeks or about 12 weeks were pooled, because spike-specific TCR depth and breadth did not differ between schedules. A total of 240 or so trial participants underwent TCR sequencing, of whom 200 to 220 had received two doses of AZD1222 and about 25 had received two doses of the MenACWY control vaccine. Enrollment into the trials was organized by age into subgroups of 18-55, 56-69 and 70-plus years, and those subgroups contained roughly 160, 29 and 62 TCR-sequenced participants, respectively. Overall study results and their limits: Participants were mostly white British and included more females than males, and it was suggested by the authors that clonal diversity may have been underestimated. Because no samples from the day 14 peak response were available, repertoires could be characterized only after the peak T cell response. Nearly half of unique spike-specific TCRs reportedly recognized epitopes outside regions mutated in the B.1.351 and B.1.1.7 variants. In the small 56-69-year group, the increase in depth fell short of significance, most likely because of low power. Vaccine-associated CD4 TCRs spanned the whole spike protein, with dominant responses in regions 160-218 and 743-854. After two AZD1222 doses, both the breadth and the depth of spike-specific TCRs were significantly higher than at day 0 and than in MenACWY recipients. Conclusions about previously exposed vaccinees were limited because only six AZD1222 recipients were SARS-CoV-2 seropositive at baseline.

The sample's time point label, decoded: baseline before first vaccination. Samples from vaccinated people were obtained from the UK trials COV001 and COV002, which included a single-blind randomized controlled phase 2/3 trial of AZD1222 (ChAdOx1 nCoV-19) in healthy adults. For TCRbeta chain sequencing, PBMC samples from trial participants were taken at day 0 and at day 28 after the second dose. On this clone itself: Its specific antigen is unknown. No quality values exist for individual bases; no much larger clone is one base distant.

The CDR3 regions of human TCRbeta chains were analyzed by immunosequencing. For the original study's pipeline: TCRs in the repertoires were compared against a reference library of SARS-CoV-2-specific TCRs that had been generated with the MIRA antigen-specificity platform. Breadth meant the fraction of unique TCRs that were SARS-CoV-2-associated, whereas depth meant the fraction of total T cells that were SARS-CoV-2-associated. Each spike-specific TCR was assigned to its reactive spike region and to a CD4 or CD8 class using the MIRA data. Log10-transformed breadth and depth values were compared by one-way ANOVA with Sidak's multiple comparisons tests. This is the immuneACCESS table as TCRdb keeps it, with only in-frame sequences that have V and J called. A part of the clones is gone; compared with another copy, unresolved V genes explain less than half, and the rest is unexplained. That table supplies the V and J calls and clone size; D and trimming were determined from the DNA. The sample yields over 110,000 clones; roughly 89% were counted once. The ten largest make up roughly 1.8% of the sample.

V loses 3 bases, J loses 0 bases, and the germline ends lie 8 bases apart. The CDR3 goes from the cysteine to the phenylalanine over 14 residues. The entry retains the CDR3 DNA only, 42 bases that are in frame from base 1. CDR1 and CDR2 are read off the germline V gene as SGHAT and FQNNGV. This specimen consisted of peripheral blood, obtained on day 0 of AZD1222 vaccination. This clonotype was sampled from an adult in good health. The V and J segments used are TRBV11-2 and TRBJ2-5; 6 matching bases give a weak D call of TRBD1. For the CDR3, the sequence is CASSFWTDQETQYF. The DNA sequence reads TGTGCCAGCAGCTTTTGGACAGACCAAGAGACCCAGTACTTC.